This TCR beta chain was sequenced during a study of T-cell memory formation after mild COVID-19 (dated by TCRdb to the early 2020s). Regarding the study in general: TCR sequence clusters from the two donors were largely donor specific. Longitudinal TCRalpha and TCRbeta repertoire sequencing tracked T-cell clones expanding and contracting after mild COVID-19 in a couple of donors. The cohort was made up of two young adult volunteers, one female and one male, who were previously healthy.

Ficoll-Paque density gradient centrifugation was used to isolate PBMCs. The CDR3 goes from the cysteine to the phenylalanine over 15 residues. Of the read, only the CDR3 DNA is kept; its 45 bases are in frame from base 1. Trimmed from V: 2 bases; trimmed from J: 6 bases; junction bases lacking a gene match: 5. CDR1 and CDR2, looked up from the germline V gene (reference sequence), are SEHNR and FQNEAQ. A remark on this clonotype: Its binding antigen is unknown. One base away there is no much larger clone; base qualities are not given.

TCRdb records Illumina NovaSeq 6000 as the sequencer. TCRalpha and TCRbeta cDNA libraries were built by 5'RACE with constant-segment primers, adding sample barcodes and unique molecular identifiers. Trizol reagent was used to extract RNA from every sample. Amplification of the libraries took two PCR steps, and the second step added a second sample barcode plus Illumina TruSeq adapters. Libraries were sequenced on an Illumina NovaSeq with 2 x 150 bp paired-end reads. On the authors' methods: With migec v1.2.7, reads were demultiplexed and then collapsed into UMI-guided consensus sequences. With mixcr v2.1.11, UMI consensuses were aligned to TRA and TRB V and J templates and assembled into clonotypes. A clonotype was counted as expanded or contracted only if both edgeR and NoisET called the change significant, with noise models trained on biological replicates. edgeR calls used a false discovery rate-adjusted p below 0.01 and a log2 fold-change threshold of 1. As an exploratory analysis of dynamics, max-normalized trajectories of the 1000 most abundant clonotypes were examined by PCA with hierarchical clustering. The CD4 or CD8 phenotype of responding clones was assigned using the separately sequenced CD4+ and CD8+ repertoires. In-frame beta chains were kept once TCRdb had trimmed the public reads at Q25 with fastp and called clones with MiXCR. All rows with the same CDR3 protein become a single entry with the most common DNA and genes. These V and J calls are TCRdb output, not the study's own analysis. For this sample there are approximately 350,000 distinct CDR3 sequences; 25% to 30% appear just once. The ten largest clonotypes hold roughly 14% of the sample.

Study-wide conclusions, independent of this receptor: Balanced CD4/CD8 phenotypes were observed for clones contracting from day 15 to 85, whereas a bias towards CD4+ was observed for a second wave of clones expanding from day 15 to 37. Some responding clones were detected in pre-infection memory, suggesting pre-existing cross-reactive memory T cells joined the SARS-CoV-2 response. Only a couple of mild cases were covered by the study, and larger cohorts that include severe cases with pre-infection samples were considered necessary. Contracting CD4+ clones turned up mainly in the CM and EM memory subsets, whereas EMRA was where CD8+ clones were enriched. Whether the second-wave clones peaking on day 37 were SARS-CoV-2 specific was not confirmed.

The rearrangement joined TRBV7-9 to TRBJ2-1; TRBD2 fits 9 bases in the junction. The specimen sequenced was PBMCs or a T cell subset sorted from them (not recorded which). The sequence came from an adult woman who had mild COVID-19 (a few samples of this study predate the infection). The sample titles of this study are shuffled in the database, so cell type and time point are left out; the donor was told from shared clones. In nucleotides, the sequence is TGTGCCAGCAGCTTACGCGGGGGGGCCGTCAATGAGCAGTTCTTC. Its amino acids are CASSLRGGAVNEQFF. Joined to the reference TRBV7-9 and TRBJ2-1 proteins, this CDR3 gives the full variable domain: DTGVSQNPRHKITKRGQNVTFRCDPISEHNRLYWYRQTLGQGPEFLTYFQNEAQLEKSRLLSDRFSAERPKGSFSTLEIQRTEQGDSAMYLCASSLRGGAVNEQFFGPGTRLTVL.